One sample yielded the 28 T cell receptor beta chains listed below, sequenced in a study of cytomegalovirus exposure and HLA in healthy donors. A multiplex PCR was run with 60 Vbeta primers and 13 Jbeta primers. Clones were sequenced by immunoSEQ multiplex PCR, and TCRdb holds only the in-frame ones, with some missing. The sample totals about 200,000 clones; its top ten clones hold roughly 0.74%. The specimen was PBMCs. All receptors derive from a boy between 10 and 17 years old in good health and CMV-seronegative.

The chain uses TRBV4-1 and TRBJ2-3; 11 bases align to TRBD2. The V gene's germline CDR1 is MGHRA and CDR2 YSYEKL. The ends lost 3 bases at V and 5 bases at J; junction bases unmatched: 4. The CDR3 sequence is 15 residues long. CDR3 bases: TGCGCCAGCAGCCAGGGTAGCGGGGGGGAAGATACGCAGTATTTT. It codes for CASSQGSGGEDTQYF.

As for this clone: The junction does not match germline at one end; this may be a read error. This chain joins TRBV5-5 and TRBJ1-2, with a possible D match to TRBD1 (6 bases). This CDR3 comprises 13 residues. CDR1 is SGHKS, CDR2 YYEKEE, per germline (reference sequence). CDR3: CASSSLGPSDSGF. CDR3 nucleotide sequence: TGTGCCAGCAGCAGCTTGGGACCCTCGGACAGTGGCTTC.

This chain joins TRBV2 and TRBJ2-5; 7 nucleotides align to TRBD1. Germline loops: CDR1 SNHLY, CDR2 FYNNEI. The CDR3 extends over 14 amino acids. V lost 6 bases to trimming and J lost 5 bases; unmatched junction nucleotides: 9. Here the CDR3 DNA reads TGTGCCAGCAGCGCCCAGGGGGTCAGGGAGACCCAGTACTTC. Protein product: CASSAQGVRETQYF. The full variable domain, rest sourced from reference TRBV2 and TRBJ2-5, is EPEVTQTPSHQVTQMGQEVILRCVPISNHLYFYWYRQILGQKVEFLVSFYNNEISEKSEIFDDQFSVERPDGSNFTLKIRSTKLEDSAMYFCASSAQGVRETQYFGPGTRLLVL.

V is TRBV9 and J is TRBJ1-6, with unresolved D. CDR3 length: 15 residues. Germline lookup yields CDR1 SGDLS and CDR2 YYNGEE. The ends were cut back, 0 bases at V and 7 bases at J, with 11 bases in the middle. The CDR3 DNA is TGTGCCAGCAGCGTAGAGGTCCAGGCCAATTCACCCCTCCACTTT. Translating gives CASSVEVQANSPLHF. The full variable domain, its missing parts supplied by reference TRBV9 and TRBJ1-6, is DSGVTQTPKHLITATGQRVTLRCSPRSGDLSVYWYQQSLDQGLQFLIQYYNGEERAKGNILERFSAQQFPDLHSELNLSSLELGDSALYFCASSVEVQANSPLHFGNGTRLTVT.

The chain joins TRBV2 to TRBJ2-2; 9 bases fit TRBD1. After removal of 6 bases from V and 9 bases from J, the junction contained 11 bases not matched to a gene. This CDR3 region has 15 residues. From germline, CDR1 is SNHLY and CDR2 FYNNEI. The CDR3 coding sequence is TGTGCCAGCAGATCAGACAGGGGGGTTAGCTGGGAGCTGTTTTTT. Its protein product is CASRSDRGVSWELFF.

This rearrangement joins TRBV11-2 to TRBJ1-5, with 9 bases identical to TRBD1. V gave up 1 base and J gave up 7 bases; unmatched junction bases: 5. This CDR3 comprises 15 residues. Germline CDR1 is SGHAT and CDR2 is FQNNGV. The CDR3 loop reads CASSLGGQGGQPQHF. CDR3 DNA sequence: TGTGCCAGCAGCTTAGGGGGACAGGGTGGCCAGCCCCAGCATTTT. The whole variable domain, remainder taken from reference TRBV11-2 and TRBJ1-5, is EAGVAQSPRYKIIEKRQSVAFWCNPISGHATLYWYQQILGQGPKLLIQFQNNGVVDDSQLPKDRFSAERLKGVDSTLKIQPAKLEDSAVYLCASSLGGQGGQPQHFGDGTRLSIL.

The chain has TRBV11-2 and TRBJ1-3; 7 bases line up with TRBD1. CDR1 and CDR2 from the germline V gene are SGHAT and FQNNGV. Losses at the gene ends were 2 bases for V and 3 bases for J; bases not matched to a gene: 10. CDR3 length: 17 amino acids. The CDR3 spells CASSLPPQGVGGNTIYF. Written as DNA, the CDR3 is TGTGCCAGCAGCTTACCACCCCAGGGGGTAGGTGGAAACACCATATATTTT.

The CDR3 loop is CASSLGGQDGYTF. CDR3 DNA: TGTGCCAGCAGCTTAGGGGGGCAGGATGGCTACACCTTC. The rearrangement joins TRBV7-2 to TRBJ1-2; a weak D match, TRBD1 (6 bases). The CDR3 sequence is 13 residues long. Trimming stripped 1 base from V and 6 bases from J, with 9 bases between. Germline V gene lookup returns CDR1 SGHTA and CDR2 FQGNSA.

J is TRBJ1-2 and V is TRBV15; a weak D match, TRBD1 (5 bases). The CDR3 spans 17 residues. The germline gives CDR1 LNHNV, CDR2 YYDKDF (reference sequence). V was pared by 0 bases and J by 1 base, with 15 bases between. The CDR3 coding sequence is TGTGCCACCAGCAGAGATGTAGGAGCGGGGGTTAACTATGGCTACACCTTC. Its translation: CATSRDVGAGVNYGYTF.

The chain combines TRBV11-2 with TRBJ1-1, with a possible D match to TRBD1 (6 bases). The CDR3 contains 16 residues. The V end was cut by 0 bases, the J end by 4 bases, with 15 bases between. Germline values: CDR1 SGHAT, CDR2 FQNNGV. DNA of the CDR3: TGTGCCAGCAGCTTAGATTGGGGGGGCGCGGGCACTGAAGCTTTCTTT. Its translation: CASSLDWGGAGTEAFF.

The rearrangement uses TRBV28 and TRBJ1-5; D may be TRBD1 (5 bases). The ends were cut back, 3 bases at V and 0 bases at J, with 9 bases in the middle. CDR3 size: 15 residues. From germline, CDR1 is MDHEN and CDR2 SYDVKM. This CDR3 reads CASSLGQYSNQPQHF. The CDR3 nucleotides are TGTGCCAGCAGTTTGGGGCAGTATAGCAATCAGCCCCAGCATTTT.

V and J are TRBV28 and TRBJ2-1, with 7 bases fitting TRBD1. This CDR3 comprises 17 residues. The V segment lost 9 bases and the J segment 7 bases; nucleotides outside the gene matches: 21. From germline, CDR1 is MDHEN and CDR2 SYDVKM. CDR3 DNA sequence: TGTGCCAGAGCCCAAGGCCTAACGACAGGGATCGAGAATGAGCAGTTCTTC. Its protein product is CARAQGLTTGIENEQFF.

The chain carries TRBV27 and TRBJ1-4; 8 bases fit TRBD1. V was clipped by 5 bases and J by 1 base; unmatched bases: 9. Per the germline V gene, CDR1 is MNHEY and CDR2 is SMNVEV (reference sequence). The CDR3 covers 17 residues. The CDR3 coding sequence is TGTGCCAGCAGTACAGGACAGGGTGGTCTAACTAATGAAAAACTGTTTTTT. Amino acid sequence: CASSTGQGGLTNEKLFF.

J is TRBJ2-1 and V is TRBV7-6, with 10 bases aligning to TRBD2. The CDR3 extends over 15 amino acids. V lost 5 bases and J lost 9; bases outside the gene matches: 10. Germline V gives CDR1 SGHVS, CDR2 FNYEAQ. This CDR3 is CASSPGTSVHSEQFF. The CDR3 region has the DNA TGTGCCAGCAGCCCCGGGACTAGCGTTCACAGTGAGCAGTTCTTC.

As DNA, the CDR3 is TGTGCCATCAGGGGAGAAGGGATGAACACTGAAGCTTTCTTT. This codes for CAIRGEGMNTEAFF. V is TRBV10-3 and J is TRBJ1-1; the D is unclear. Between the trimmed V and J ends, which lost 6 bases and 0 bases, there was a span of 11 bases. The germline V gene has CDR1 ENHRY and CDR2 SYGVKD. The CDR3 length is 14 residues.

The chain couples TRBV6-5 to TRBJ2-7; D is possibly TRBD1 (6 bases). The CDR3 extends over 14 amino acids. Germline values: CDR1 MNHEY, CDR2 SVGAGI. Trimming took 5 bases from V and 2 from J, leaving 13 bases between them. The CDR3 DNA sequence: TGTGCCAGCAGTCCTCGGACAGCCGCCTACGAGCAGTACTTC. This codes for CASSPRTAAYEQYF.

The genes are TRBV10-3 and TRBJ2-7; D might be TRBD1 (6 bases). Deletions cut 3 bases from V and 4 bases from J, with 22 bases between. The CDR3 totals 17 residues. Germline lookup yields CDR1 ENHRY and CDR2 SYGVKD. CDR3 coding DNA: TGTGCCATCAGTGATCTCCGGGACACCAAATCCTTATACGAGCAGTACTTC. It yields the protein CAISDLRDTKSLYEQYF.

The V call is TRBV7-6, the J call TRBJ1-1; D possibly corresponds to TRBD1 (5 bases). The CDR3 loop spans 12 amino acids. Trimming removed 5 bases from V and 8 bases from J, with 12 bases in between. Germline V lookup: CDR1 SGHVS, CDR2 FNYEAQ. The CDR3 DNA follows: TGTGCCAGCAGCCACTCGGGGGGGGAAGCTTTCTTT. This encodes CASSHSGGEAFF.

The chain uses TRBV6-5 and TRBJ2-3; D is unclear. In germline, CDR1 is MNHEY, CDR2 SVGAGI. The V end lost 4 bases, the J end lost 2 bases, and 10 bases lay between the germline ends. This CDR3 is 14 amino acids long. This chain's CDR3 is CASSFSVSTDTQYF. In nucleotides, the CDR3 is TGTGCCAGCAGTTTCTCCGTATCCACAGATACGCAGTATTTT.

In regard to this clone: Other DNA sequences in this specimen translate into the identical CDR3. The chain links TRBV6-1 to TRBJ2-7; D call uncertain. The CDR3 consists of 11 residues. From germline, CDR1 is MNHNS and CDR2 SASEGT. Trimming cost V 1 base and J 6 bases, with 4 bases left between them. The CDR3 region has the DNA TGTGCCAGCAGTGAAGTTAGCGAGCAGTACTTC. Translating it yields CASSEVSEQYF.

The chain carries TRBV5-1 and TRBJ1-5; D possibly corresponds to TRBD1 (6 bases). V was trimmed by 1 base and J by 4 bases, leaving 9 bases between them. Germline CDR1 is SGHRS and CDR2 is YFSETQ. The CDR3 sequence is 14 residues long. In DNA, the CDR3 is TGCGCCAGCAGCTTGAGGGGGGGTAATCAGCCCCAGCATTTT. Protein sequence: CASSLRGGNQPQHF. The complete variable domain, with remaining parts taken from reference TRBV5-1 and TRBJ1-5, reads KAGVTQTPRYLIKTRGQQVTLSCSPISGHRSVSWYQQTPGQGLQFLFEYFSETQRNKGNFPGRFSGRQFSNSRSEMNVSTLELGDSALYLCASSLRGGNQPQHFGDGTRLSIL.

In regard to this clone: The same CDR3 also results from other DNA sequences found in this sample. V usage is TRBV19 and J usage is TRBJ1-5; D is perhaps TRBD1 (6 bases). The CDR3 loop spans 15 amino acids. Germline V gene sequence: CDR1 LNHDA, CDR2 SQIVND (reference sequence). V was cut by 3 bases and J by 2 bases, with 11 bases left in between. This chain's CDR3 is CASSMGRGGNQPQHF. Written as DNA, the CDR3 is TGTGCCAGTAGTATGGGGAGGGGGGGCAATCAGCCCCAGCATTTT.

The chain uses TRBV18 and TRBJ2-5; weak D call: TRBD2 (5 bases). V was pared by 1 base and J by 2 bases, with 11 bases between. This CDR3 has 15 residues. Germline-derived CDR1 and CDR2 are KGHSH and LQKENI. The CDR3: CASSPLRTFQETQYF. The CDR3 region has the DNA TGTGCCAGCTCACCACTTAGGACTTTTCAAGAGACCCAGTACTTC.

The chain couples TRBV7-8 to TRBJ1-2; D remains ambiguous. CDR3 size: 14 residues. Deletions cut 0 bases from V and 4 bases from J, with 9 bases between. CDR1 SGHVS and CDR2 FQNEAQ come from the germline V gene. The CDR3 DNA sequence: TGTGCCAGCAGCTTAGCGGAAATAGCCTATGGCTACACCTTC. Protein product: CASSLAEIAYGYTF.

This rearrangement joins TRBV4-2 to TRBJ2-1; possible D gene TRBD2, 5 bases. The V end was cut by 1 base, the J end by 8 bases, with 15 bases between. In germline, CDR1 is LGHNA, CDR2 YNFKEQ. The CDR3 has 15 residues. The CDR3 reads CASSQARESIYEQFF. DNA for the CDR3: TGTGCCAGCAGCCAAGCGAGGGAGTCCATCTATGAGCAGTTCTTC.

The gene calls are TRBV28 and TRBJ1-2; TRBD1 aligns across 7 bases. The CDR3 contains 16 residues. CDR1 MDHEN and CDR2 SYDVKM come from the germline V gene. With 6 bases clipped from V and 5 bases from J, the junction kept 15 bases outside the gene matches. In nucleotides, the CDR3 is TGTGCCAGCAGCCCACCCCCTGGACAGGTCCGATATGGCTACACCTTC. Its translation is CASSPPPGQVRYGYTF.

The chain joins TRBV6-5 to TRBJ1-4; D perhaps matches TRBD1 (6 bases). CDR1 and CDR2 (germline): MNHEY, SVGAGI. Trimming left V 0 bases short and J 8 bases short, with 13 bases between. CDR3 length: 15 residues. CDR3 sequence: CASSYSTGVGEKLFF. The CDR3 DNA is TGTGCCAGCAGTTACTCGACAGGAGTAGGAGAAAAACTGTTTTTT.

This chain links TRBV27 with TRBJ2-4; D is unresolved. CDR3 size: 10 residues. Per germline, CDR1 MNHEY and CDR2 SMNVEV (reference sequence). V was shortened by 8 bases and J by 9 bases, with 8 bases between the two germline ends. The DNA of the CDR3 is TGTGCCAGCGATTGTAGCATTCAGTACTTC. Encoded protein: CASDCSIQYF.